This T cell receptor (beta chain) derives from a study of blood T cell repertoires in COVID-19. Overall study context: Collection of acute and convalescent COVID-19 samples took place in the United States, Italy and Spain. The cDNA or gDNA used as material had been derived from T cells, B-cell-depleted T cells, or PBMCs.

Libraries were prepared by immunoSEQ multiplex PCR; TCRdb keeps only in-frame clonotypes and omits some of them. The sample shows about 48,000 clones, about 85% of them seen only once. The material sequenced was peripheral blood. This clonotype was obtained from a woman aged 60-75 years with acute or convalescent COVID-19.

The CDR3 reads CASRTGTGGTEQYF. DNA of the CDR3: TGTGCCAGCAGAACCGGGACAGGGGGCACTGAGCAGTACTTC. The V call is TRBV6-5, the J call TRBJ2-7, with 12 bases fitting TRBD1. V lost 6 bases, J lost 7 bases, and 7 bases stayed unmatched. The CDR3 spans 14 residues. Germline V lookup: CDR1 MNHEY, CDR2 SVGAGI.